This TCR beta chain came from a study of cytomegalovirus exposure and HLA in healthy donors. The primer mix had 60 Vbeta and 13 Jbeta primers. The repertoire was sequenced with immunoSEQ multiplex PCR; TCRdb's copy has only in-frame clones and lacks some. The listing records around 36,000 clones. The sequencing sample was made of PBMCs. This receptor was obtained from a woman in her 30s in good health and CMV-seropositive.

The chain's CDR3 is CASSYSGGAYNEQFF. The CDR3 coding sequence is TGTGCCAGCAGTTACTCCGGCGGGGCCTACAATGAGCAGTTCTTC. The V gene is TRBV6-5, the J gene TRBJ2-1; tentatively, D is TRBD2 (6 bases). The germline V gene has CDR1 MNHEY and CDR2 SVGAGI. This CDR3 has 15 amino acids. Trimming took off 0 bases at V and 2 bases at J, with 8 bases between the two ends.